This TCR beta chain stems from a study of T-cell memory formation after mild COVID-19. The wider study: For the most part, TCR clusters were specific to one donor.

This clonotype was observed many times. Its matching antigen is unknown. It was 5'RACE with constant-segment primers that produced the TCR alpha and TCR beta cDNA libraries, which carried sample barcodes and UMIs. MiXCR, applied by TCRdb to the 5' RACE reads, yields one record per CDR3 protein. The table lists about 40,000 distinct CDR3 sequences, about 6.1% of them singletons. The study, taken as a whole, reports: Detection of some responders pre-infection suggested pre-existing cross-reactive memory T cells participated. Later expanders leaned CD4+, whereas day 15 to 85 contracting clones were balanced CD4/CD8.

Sample: PBMCs or a T cell subset sorted from them (not recorded which). This receptor was obtained from an adult who had mild COVID-19 (a few samples of this study predate the infection). Cell type and time point are not known.

CDR3 coding DNA: TGTGCCAGCAGCGCCCGACAGGGGATCGATGGCTACACCTTC. Its protein product is CASSARQGIDGYTF. This chain links TRBV11-2 with TRBJ1-2, with 8 bases matching TRBD1. There are 14 residues in the CDR3. Germline CDR1 and CDR2: SGHAT and FQNNGV. V lost 5 bases to trimming and J lost 6 bases; unmatched junction nucleotides: 8.